The sequence of this T cell receptor (beta chain) was determined in a study of CD8 T cells in ankylosing spondylitis. TCRdb re-analysed the 5' RACE reads in MiXCR, keeping a single row per CDR3 protein. The sample holds around 250,000 distinct CDR3 sequences, over 30% seen once. V dropped 3 bases and J dropped 4 bases, with 18 bases sitting between them. The V gene's germline CDR1 is LNHNV and CDR2 YYDKDF (reference sequence). The CDR3 loop spans 16 amino acids. The sample comprised blood, either unsorted or a sorted T cell fraction (not recorded which). The sequence was obtained from a male donor with ankylosing spondylitis or in good health (not recorded which). The rearrangement joins TRBV15 to TRBJ1-2; maybe TRBD1 (5 bases). CDR3 nucleotides: TGTGCCACCAGCAGTGGTTACGGGGCCCTTAGCTATGGCTACACCTTC. This sequence encodes CATSSGYGALSYGYTF.